This T cell receptor beta chain appears in the sequencing data of a study of a mutant IDH1 vaccine in newly diagnosed glioma. Study information: A roughly 60% male, 37.5% female split and a mean age of 40.4 years characterized treated patients. Patients got radiotherapy, temozolomide, or both beforehand, and most got both.

The time point was: week 23, last vaccination. Topical imiquimod accompanied each vaccine dose, which consisted of 300 ug of mutant IDH1 20-mer peptide. The assay was immunoSEQ multiplex PCR, and TCRdb's table has in-frame clones only and misses some. Of about 11,000 clones detected, 88% appear once; the ten largest clones hold roughly 5%. This CDR3 is 15 amino acids long. Deletions cut 4 bases from V and 0 bases from J, with 12 bases between. The germline V gene encodes CDR1 SGHDN and CDR2 FVKESK. About this clone: Antigen specificity is unknown.

The chain is built from TRBV14 and TRBJ2-5; D is unresolved. The sample consisted of PBMCs, taken from a glioma patient whose treatment included an IDH1 peptide vaccine. This TCR came from a woman aged 40 to 50 with glioma. Some clones in this sample may be carry-over from other donors' samples. The CDR3 here is CASSLSLGHQETQYF. The CDR3 nucleotides are TGTGCCAGCAGCCTCTCCCTCGGACACCAAGAGACCCAGTACTTC.